These T cell receptor beta chains were read from a single sample in a study of naive and memory T cell subsets. TCRdb fed the UMI-ligation and nested PCR reads into MiXCR, producing one record per CDR3 protein. This table has 120,000 to 150,000 distinct CDR3 sequences, about a sixth appearing once. Sequenced input: naive CD4+ T cells from blood. These receptors all stem from a human donor in good health. CDR3s include the opening cysteine and the closing phenylalanine or tryptophan. Each record gives: clone size, V gene, J gene, D gene, CDR3 protein, CDR3 DNA. The D gene is left open where the match is weak. Clone size is stated in some rows and not others, as once, few, many or a class when expanded.

size: NA
V: TRBV6-9
J: TRBJ2-5
D: NA
CDR3: CASSYFPASRMETQYF
DNA: TGTGCCAGCAGTTATTTCCCTGCTAGCCGAATGGAGACCCAGTACTTC

size: many
V: TRBV27
J: TRBJ1-6
D: NA
CDR3: CASSLEAVGSPLHF
DNA: TGTGCCAGCAGTTTGGAGGCAGTAGGCTCACCCCTCCACTTT

size: NA
V: TRBV11-2
J: TRBJ2-3
D: TRBD1
CDR3: CASSHGQGVTDTQYF
DNA: TGTGCCAGCAGCCACGGACAGGGAGTCACAGATACGCAGTATTTT

size: NA
V: TRBV12-3/TRBV12-4
J: TRBJ1-3
D: NA
CDR3: CASSSEEGGSIYF
DNA: TGTGCCAGCAGCTCAGAAGAGGGGGGTTCCATATATTTT

size: few
V: TRBV25-1
J: TRBJ2-7
D: NA
CDR3: CASSNLGRGFHEQYF
DNA: TGTGCCAGCAGTAACCTTGGTCGGGGGTTCCACGAGCAGTACTTC

size: NA
V: TRBV4-1
J: TRBJ2-4
D: NA
CDR3: CASSQLYGQSPGNIQYF
DNA: TGCGCCAGCAGCCAGTTGTATGGGCAATCTCCCGGGAACATTCAGTACTTC

size: NA
V: TRBV2
J: TRBJ2-1
D: TRBD1
CDR3: CASRQGTAYNEQFF
DNA: TGTGCCAGCAGACAGGGGACGGCCTACAATGAGCAGTTCTTC

size: few
V: TRBV20-1
J: TRBJ2-5
D: TRBD2
CDR3: CSASGRRSGSETQYF
DNA: TGCAGTGCTAGTGGTCGGCGTAGCGGGAGTGAGACCCAGTACTTC

size: few
V: TRBV5-5
J: TRBJ1-1
D: NA
CDR3: CASTLLQGITEAFF
DNA: TGTGCCAGCACCCTACTCCAGGGGATCACTGAAGCTTTCTTT

size: NA
V: TRBV21-1
J: TRBJ2-7
D: NA
CDR3: CASPRAGRSYEQYF
DNA: TGTGCCAGCCCTCGCGCGGGCCGCTCCTACGAGCAGTACTTC

size: NA
V: TRBV6-5
J: TRBJ2-7
D: TRBD2
CDR3: CASSNQRGGSYEQYF
DNA: TGTGCCAGCAGTAACCAACGGGGGGGGAGCTACGAGCAGTACTTC

size: NA
V: TRBV28
J: TRBJ1-4
D: NA
CDR3: CASMDSSNEKLFF
DNA: TGTGCCAGCATGGACTCCTCTAATGAAAAACTGTTTTTT

size: NA
V: TRBV7-2
J: TRBJ1-6
D: NA
CDR3: CASSLTLLGQSNSPLHF
DNA: TGTGCCAGCAGCTTAACTCTCCTGGGCCAGTCTAATTCACCCCTCCACTTT

size: NA
V: TRBV11-2
J: TRBJ2-6
D: NA
CDR3: CASSQIGVTPGANVLTF
DNA: TGTGCCAGCAGCCAGATCGGGGTAACCCCTGGGGCCAACGTCCTGACTTTC

size: few
V: TRBV19
J: TRBJ1-1
D: TRBD1
CDR3: CASQTGGSLNTEAFF
DNA: TGTGCCAGTCAAACAGGGGGCAGTCTGAACACTGAAGCTTTCTTT

size: NA
V: TRBV20-1
J: TRBJ1-4
D: NA
CDR3: CSARGGLNNEKLFF
DNA: TGCAGTGCTAGAGGAGGGCTGAATAATGAAAAACTGTTTTTT

size: few
V: TRBV4-1
J: TRBJ2-7
D: NA
CDR3: CASSQRSSEQYF
DNA: TGCGCCAGCAGCCAGCGATCAAGTGAGCAGTACTTC

size: few
V: TRBV20-1
J: TRBJ2-5
D: NA
CDR3: CSVIDWRGQETQYF
DNA: TGCAGTGTCATTGATTGGCGGGGCCAAGAGACCCAGTACTTC

size: NA
V: TRBV9
J: TRBJ2-4
D: NA
CDR3: CASSPQGSAKNIQYF
DNA: TGTGCCAGCAGCCCCCAGGGATCAGCCAAAAACATTCAGTACTTC

size: few
V: TRBV10-2
J: TRBJ2-1
D: NA
CDR3: CASSRPEYNEQFF
DNA: TGCGCCAGCAGCAGACCGGAGTACAATGAGCAGTTCTTC

size: NA
V: TRBV10-3
J: TRBJ1-2
D: TRBD1
CDR3: CATTTGVDGYTF
DNA: TGTGCCACTACGACAGGGGTCGATGGCTACACCTTC

size: NA
V: TRBV19
J: TRBJ2-7
D: NA
CDR3: CASSMRRDHEQYF
DNA: TGTGCCAGTAGTATGAGAAGGGACCACGAGCAGTACTTC

size: many
V: TRBV20-1
J: TRBJ2-7
D: TRBD2
CDR3: CSARDLRTSGYEQYF
DNA: TGCAGTGCTAGAGATCTACGGACTAGCGGCTACGAGCAGTACTTC

size: NA
V: TRBV9
J: TRBJ1-5
D: NA
CDR3: CASSKDSNQPQHF
DNA: TGTGCCAGCAGCAAGGACAGCAATCAGCCCCAGCATTTT